This T cell receptor beta chain was documented in a study of early stage breast cancer tumors. As for the study in general: About 70% of the 16 invasive tumors were ER+, PR+ and HER2-.

Losses at the gene ends were 5 bases for V and 9 bases for J; bases not matched to a gene: 7. Germline CDR1 reads MNHEY; CDR2 reads SMNVEV (reference sequence). The CDR3 totals 13 residues. TCRdb's copy holds only in-frame clones and misses some; the assay was immunoSEQ multiplex PCR. The sample lists tens of thousands of clones; approximately 72% were seen once. This clone was seen more than once but under ten times. Its target is unknown. Whole-study findings and limits: Most shared enriched TCRB sequences were commonly generated ones. In most of the 16 patients, blood comparison separated tumor from normal breast. Tumors had approximately 2.5-fold higher T cell density than normal breast.

This sequence originates from a person aged 50-59 years with breast cancer. Sequencing was performed on blood. The chain employs TRBV27 and TRBJ1-2; 9 bases fit TRBD1. CDR3: CASSTRDRARYTF. CDR3 DNA sequence: TGTGCCAGCAGTACCCGGGACAGGGCCCGCTACACCTTC.